This TCR beta chain was obtained from a study of cytomegalovirus exposure and HLA in healthy donors. Study-level results: For most TCR beta V segments, an earlier analysis put the productive rate at about 87% or about 30% of the time. Among immune exposure information, only CMV serostatus was available. In a later analysis, across HLA loci, associated TCR counts were highest for DRB1, lowest for HLA-C.

Concerning this clone itself: Antigen specificity is unknown.

Primers: 60 Vbeta forward and 13 Jbeta reverse. Sequencing was performed with immunoSEQ multiplex PCR; in TCRdb, only in-frame clones are kept and a portion is missing. The data contain over 120,000 clones, around 80% of them singletons. Specimen: PBMCs. The sequence was collected from a man under 40 in good health and CMV-seropositive.

The CDR3 DNA sequence: TGTGCCAGCAGCTTTGACAGGGTCACAGATACGCAGTATTTT. Protein sequence: CASSFDRVTDTQYF. The rearrangement uses TRBV11-2 and TRBJ2-3, with TRBD1 matching 7 bases. CDR3 length: 14 residues. The V segment lost 3 bases and the J segment 2 bases; nucleotides outside the gene matches: 2. Germline V gene data show CDR1 as SGHAT and CDR2 as FQNNGV.